This TCR beta chain was captured in a study of CD8+ T cells in alopecia areata (dated by TCRdb to the late 2010s). Background for the entire study: Treated patients were enrolled in an open-label pilot trial of oral tofacitinib, 5 to 10 mg twice daily, for moderate-to-severe alopecia areata. Amplification of TCRbeta CDR3 regions was done by immunoSEQ multiplex PCR using 35 Vbeta forward primers and 13 Jbeta reverse primers. Clonality in the scalp was compared among normal scalp (n=4), patchy alopecia areata scalp (n=8), and alopecia totalis/universalis scalp (n=8). High-throughput TCRbeta sequencing was used to examine T cell clonal expansion in alopecia areata in both the C3H/HeJ mouse model and human patients. Patients on tofacitinib were biopsied at baseline and after 4 and 24 weeks of treatment, and several of the patients also had a later scalp biopsy. Scalp tissue and sorted CD4+ and CD8+ peripheral blood T cells from patchy and totalis/universalis alopecia areata patients and from healthy controls were covered by human TCRbeta sequencing. For the treated patients, the SALT score, which quantifies what percentage of scalp surface area is affected, served as the measure of disease severity. Patients stayed on tofacitinib for 6 to 18 months and then had 6 months of follow-up off drug so that delayed response and recurrence could be assessed. RNA came from the PAXgene miRNA kit for fixed scalp, the miRNeasy kit for PBMCs, and the RNeasy kit for mouse skin. Overall study outcomes, separate from this receptor: Tofacitinib significantly lowered scalp clonality and the number of expanded CD8+ clones among the top 100 scalp clones. Higher clonality and more expanded CD8+ clones were observed in lesional scalp than in normal scalp, particularly in alopecia totalis/universalis, a finding suggestive of antigenic drive. During tofacitinib treatment, many expanded lesional clones remained in scalp and blood, and this persistence may partly explain relapse after treatment is stopped. Because the treated cohort was small and included a single nonresponder, larger studies are needed to assess links between baseline CD8+ expansion and response. Unlike mouse skin, which is dominated by gammadelta T cells, normal human skin has resident alphabeta T cells that are also sequenced, and this complicates analysis of the scalp TCR repertoire. TCR sequences shared between patients were less clear than in mice, possibly partly because of HLA diversity in the patient population.

Library generation was performed with the immunoSEQ multiplex PCR assay. RNA was extracted from all samples and reverse transcribed into cDNA as template for TCR sequencing. First-strand cDNA was synthesized with SuperScript III using a 2:1 mix of oligo-dT and random hexamers. A synthetic immune receptor repertoire was used to gauge amplification bias, and whatever bias remained was removed computationally. The original methods were these. After raw reads were preprocessed to remove errors, the CDR3 was defined following IMGT conventions as running from the conserved cysteine to phenylalanine. To get clonality, Shannon entropy was normalized by log2 of the number of productive unique TCRs and the result was subtracted from 1. Whether scalp clones were CD4 or CD8 was inferred by matching scalp TCRbeta sequences against CD4 and CD8 repertoires sorted from blood. Held by TCRdb, this immuneACCESS table contains in-frame sequences only and omits some clones. Under half of the omission traces to an unresolved V gene where checked; the cause of the rest is unknown. V and J calls and clone size come straight from that table; D and trimming were deduced from the DNA. This sample comprises 170,000 or so clones, 50% to 70% of them detected only once. 0.75% to 0.95% of the sample is taken by the ten largest.

The CDR3 goes from the cysteine to the phenylalanine over 15 residues. Only CDR3 DNA remains: 45 bases, in frame from the first base. V and J are truncated by 0 bases and 4 bases respectively, leaving an intervening sequence of 14 bases. CDR1 SGHDT and CDR2 YYEEEE are derived from the germline V gene. On this clone: No cognate antigen has been identified for it. The input lacks base qualities; no much larger clone sits a single base away.

The time point label, read with the paper, signifies: around 29 days on oral tofacitinib. Interpreted using the paper, the treatment or condition label stands for: oral pan-JAK inhibitor, 5-10 mg twice daily. Peripheral blood and lesional scalp punch biopsies were obtained from patients with alopecia areata. PBMCs were separated by density centrifugation and stained for CD3, CD4 and CD8, after which CD4+ and CD8+ T cells were sorted on a FACSAria. The sequence derives from a human donor with alopecia areata. The chain couples TRBV5-6 to TRBJ2-7; the D region possibly corresponds to TRBD2 (6 bases align). Material: CD4+ T cells sorted from blood, obtained at week 4, from a patient treated with tofacitinib. This receptor has the CDR3 CASSLAGVHGYEQYF. The DNA sequence is given as TGTGCCAGCAGCTTGGCGGGGGTCCATGGTTACGAGCAGTACTTC.